A selection of T cell receptor beta chains follows, all from one sample in a study of blood T cell repertoires in COVID-19. Only in-frame clones appear in the TCRdb table, and some are missing; sequencing was by immunoSEQ multiplex PCR. This table holds 25,000 to 30,000 clones, roughly 91% found once. Sequenced material: peripheral blood. The source of these receptors is a human donor in a cohort sampled during active COVID-19. The donor label of this sample is uncertain. The CDR3 runs from the conserved cysteine through the conserved F or W. The D gene is left open where the match is weak. Only part of the rows carry a size: once, few, many, or a class if the clone is expanded.

CDR3 DNA: TGCGCCAGCAGCGGCCCTGGACAGGGATCCTTCAATGAGCAGTTCTTC
CDR3 protein: CASSGPGQGSFNEQFF
J gene: TRBJ2-1
D gene: TRBD1
V gene: TRBV5-1
clone size: once

CDR3 DNA: TGTGCCAGCGGCCTAAGGGAAGGAGCGGGGGACCCGAACACCGGGGAGCTGTTTTTT
CDR3 protein: CASGLREGAGDPNTGELFF
J gene: TRBJ2-2
D gene: .
V gene: TRBV21-1
clone size: .

CDR3 DNA: TGTGCCAGCAGCTTGTTGTCAGGGGGGCAAGATACGCAGTATTTT
CDR3 protein: CASSLLSGGQDTQYF
J gene: TRBJ2-3
D gene: .
V gene: TRBV5-4
clone size: .

CDR3 DNA: TGTGCCAGCAGTTTACTTAACAGGGGCGGCGGGGAGCTGTTTTTT
CDR3 protein: CASSLLNRGGGELFF
J gene: TRBJ2-2
D gene: TRBD1
V gene: TRBV27
clone size: .

CDR3 DNA: TGCGCCAGCAGCCCGGGACAGTCTACTAATGAAAAACTGTTTTTT
CDR3 protein: CASSPGQSTNEKLFF
J gene: TRBJ1-4
D gene: TRBD1
V gene: TRBV5-1
clone size: once

CDR3 DNA: TGCGCCAGCAGCCCGGAGGGCCACAATCAGCCCCAGCATTTT
CDR3 protein: CASSPEGHNQPQHF
J gene: TRBJ1-5
D gene: .
V gene: TRBV4-1
clone size: once

CDR3 DNA: TGCGCCAGCAGCTCTCAAGGCGGGACAGGGGGTGAATACTATGGCTACACCTTC
CDR3 protein: CASSSQGGTGGEYYGYTF
J gene: TRBJ1-2
D gene: TRBD1
V gene: TRBV5-1
clone size: once

CDR3 DNA: TGTGCCAGCCACCGGGGGTATGGGGAGCTGTTTTTT
CDR3 protein: CASHRGYGELFF
J gene: TRBJ2-2
D gene: .
V gene: TRBV2
clone size: .

CDR3 DNA: TGTGCCAGCAGCCCACAGGCTAGCGGGGGGACATACGAGCAGTACTTC
CDR3 protein: CASSPQASGGTYEQYF
J gene: TRBJ2-7
D gene: TRBD2
V gene: TRBV9
clone size: .

CDR3 DNA: TGTGCCAGCAGTGACAGGGGTGAGCTTAATGAAAAACTGTTTTTT
CDR3 protein: CASSDRGELNEKLFF
J gene: TRBJ1-4
D gene: TRBD1
V gene: TRBV6-6
clone size: .

CDR3 DNA: TGTGCCAGCAGTTACCCAATGGACAGGGCCGGAAATGGCTACACCTTC
CDR3 protein: CASSYPMDRAGNGYTF
J gene: TRBJ1-2
D gene: TRBD1
V gene: TRBV6-5
clone size: .

CDR3 DNA: TGTGCCAGCAGCTTGGGGACTAGGAGCCGATGGGAGCTGTTTTTT
CDR3 protein: CASSLGTRSRWELFF
J gene: TRBJ2-2
D gene: TRBD2
V gene: TRBV5-4
clone size: once

CDR3 DNA: TGTGCCAGCAGCGTAGCTTGGGTTGGGGGCTCCGCTTCTGGGGCCAACGTCCTGACTTTC
CDR3 protein: CASSVAWVGGSASGANVLTF
J gene: TRBJ2-6
D gene: .
V gene: TRBV9
clone size: .

CDR3 DNA: TGTGCCAGCAGCAAACAGGGAATGTCCTACAATGAGCAGTTCTTC
CDR3 protein: CASSKQGMSYNEQFF
J gene: TRBJ2-1
D gene: .
V gene: TRBV7-2
clone size: .

CDR3 DNA: TGTGCCAGCAGCGTAGGAACCCCCGGGACCGGGGAGCTGTTTTTT
CDR3 protein: CASSVGTPGTGELFF
J gene: TRBJ2-2
D gene: .
V gene: TRBV9
clone size: .

CDR3 DNA: TGTGCCAGCAGCTCGGGATGGCATTACGGCTCTGGGGCCAACGTCCTGACTTTC
CDR3 protein: CASSSGWHYGSGANVLTF
J gene: TRBJ2-6
D gene: .
V gene: TRBV5-6
clone size: .

CDR3 DNA: TGTGCCAGCAGCCCCAACACCCAAGAGACCCAGTACTTC
CDR3 protein: CASSPNTQETQYF
J gene: TRBJ2-5
D gene: .
V gene: TRBV7-9
clone size: once

CDR3 DNA: TGTGCCAGCAGCTTAGTTGGGGGGCGGGGGGCCCCACACGAGCAGTACTTC
CDR3 protein: CASSLVGGRGAPHEQYF
J gene: TRBJ2-7
D gene: TRBD2
V gene: TRBV11-2
clone size: .

CDR3 DNA: TGTGCCAGCAGTGCAGGGGGTGGGACAGATACGCAGTATTTT
CDR3 protein: CASSAGGGTDTQYF
J gene: TRBJ2-3
D gene: TRBD1
V gene: TRBV6-4
clone size: .

CDR3 DNA: TGTGCCAGCAGTAAAGGGACAGGGATTAGCAATCAGCCCCAGCATTTT
CDR3 protein: CASSKGTGISNQPQHF
J gene: TRBJ1-5
D gene: TRBD1
V gene: TRBV6-6
clone size: .

CDR3 DNA: TGTGCCAGCAGTAAAGACAGGGGGCCACTTATGTCGAATTCACCCCTCCACTTT
CDR3 protein: CASSKDRGPLMSNSPLHF
J gene: TRBJ1-6
D gene: TRBD1
V gene: TRBV6-1
clone size: .

CDR3 DNA: TGTGCCAGCAGCTTAGACAGAGTCGGGGCTAGCGGGGGGGATACGCAGTATTTT
CDR3 protein: CASSLDRVGASGGDTQYF
J gene: TRBJ2-3
D gene: TRBD2
V gene: TRBV11-2
clone size: .

CDR3 DNA: TGTGCCAGCAGCCTAAACGGATTATTAGCTGAAAAACTGTTTTTT
CDR3 protein: CASSLNGLLAEKLFF
J gene: TRBJ1-4
D gene: .
V gene: TRBV7-9
clone size: .

CDR3 DNA: TGTGCCAGCAGTGGTAGCGTACTAGGACAGGGGAACGGCTACACCTTC
CDR3 protein: CASSGSVLGQGNGYTF
J gene: TRBJ1-2
D gene: TRBD1
V gene: TRBV2
clone size: .

CDR3 DNA: TGTGCCATCAGAAACTTAAATTCACCCCTCCACTTT
CDR3 protein: CAIRNLNSPLHF
J gene: TRBJ1-6
D gene: .
V gene: TRBV10-3
clone size: .

CDR3 DNA: TGTGCCAGCAAGAGGGCAGGGGGCGAAGCTTTCTTT
CDR3 protein: CASKRAGGEAFF
J gene: TRBJ1-1
D gene: TRBD1
V gene: TRBV6-5
clone size: .